What follows are 21 T cell receptor beta chains derived from one specimen sequenced in a study of T cell responses to AZD1222 COVID-19 vaccine. Generated by immunoSEQ multiplex PCR, the TCRdb table keeps only in-frame clones and is missing some. The sample consists of fewer than 95,000 clones, about 91% of them appearing once. This specimen was peripheral blood, taken 28 days after the second AZD1222 dose. The receptors come from an adult who received the AZD1222 COVID-19 vaccine.

This clone was seen a single time. The chain recombines TRBV3-1 (or the pseudogene TRBV3-2) with TRBJ1-6; the D is unclear. The germline CDR1 and CDR2 sequences are LGHDT and YNNKEL (reference sequence). The CDR3 is made up of 16 amino acids. Deletions cut 3 bases from V and 0 bases from J, with 9 bases between. The CDR3, as DNA: TGTGCCAGCAGCCAGATCAGGAGCTCCTATAATTCACCCCTCCACTTT. Encoded protein: CASSQIRSSYNSPLHF.

V and J are TRBV5-1 and TRBJ2-7; 8 nucleotides align to TRBD1. The CDR3 has 13 amino acids. Germline CDR1 reads SGHRS; CDR2 reads YFSETQ. The trim removed 3 bases at V and 5 bases at J, leaving 4 bases unmatched. CDR3 protein: CASSWTGKDEQYF. The CDR3 coding sequence is TGCGCCAGCAGCTGGACAGGGAAGGACGAGCAGTACTTC.

This chain connects TRBV19 to TRBJ1-5; perhaps TRBD1 as D (5 bases). CDR3 length: 15 residues. Germline V CDR1 and CDR2: LNHDA, SQIVND (reference sequence). With 1 base removed from V and 4 bases from J, the gap between germline ends came to 11 bases. The CDR3 region is CASSIAGLQNQPQHF. The DNA of the CDR3 is TGTGCCAGTAGTATAGCGGGACTGCAAAATCAGCCCCAGCATTTT.

The genes are TRBV6-5 and TRBJ2-1; TRBD2 aligns across 9 bases. This CDR3 region has 16 residues. Looked up from germline, CDR1 is MNHEY and CDR2 is SVGAGI. The V segment lost 4 bases and the J segment 1 base; nucleotides outside the gene matches: 5. CDR3 amino acids: CASSSRLAESYNEQFF. CDR3 sequence (DNA): TGTGCCAGCAGTTCGAGACTAGCGGAGTCCTACAATGAGCAGTTCTTC.

This rearrangement joins TRBV19 to TRBJ1-2; 8 bases align to TRBD1. With V trimmed by 5 bases and J by 4 bases, 18 bases remained unmatched. Germline CDR1 LNHDA, CDR2 SQIVND (reference sequence). The length of the CDR3 is 18 residues. CDR3 residues: CASSLLGTQGVIIYGYTF. CDR3 DNA: TGTGCCAGTAGTCTCCTGGGCACACAGGGGGTTATAATCTATGGCTACACCTTC.

The table lists this clone with a count of one. CDR3 DNA: TGTGCCAGCAGCTATAGCGGGGGAGTGGAGCAGTACTTC. This encodes CASSYSGGVEQYF. The genes are TRBV7-2 and TRBJ2-7, with 9 bases lining up with TRBD2. The CDR3 has 13 residues. The V and J ends lost 4 bases and 7 bases, in that order; junction bases with no gene match: 5. Germline CDR1 and CDR2: SGHTA and FQGNSA.

V and J are TRBV7-2 and TRBJ1-2; possibly TRBD1 for D (6 bases). Germline CDR1 is SGHTA and CDR2 is FQGNSA. The CDR3 loop spans 14 amino acids. Trimming pared 4 bases from V and 2 bases from J, leaving 11 bases between. The CDR3 region has the DNA TGTGCCAGCAGCTACTACAGGGCGAACTATGGCTACACCTTC. Translated: CASSYYRANYGYTF.

The genes are TRBV29-1 and TRBJ2-1, with 7 bases identical to TRBD2. Germline V gene lookup returns CDR1 SQVTM and CDR2 ANQGSEA. J lost 1 base, V lost 4 bases, and 4 bases had no gene match. The CDR3 contains 14 residues. CDR3 sequence reads: CSVGRGGSYNEQFF. In nucleotides, the CDR3 is TGCAGCGTTGGGCGCGGGGGTTCCTACAATGAGCAGTTCTTC.

The chain joins TRBV30 to TRBJ1-2; 8 bases map to TRBD1. Germline assignment: CDR1 GTSNPN and CDR2 SVGIG (reference sequence). The CDR3 is made up of 15 amino acids. V shed 1 base and J 3 bases; nucleotides not matched to a gene: 7. CDR3 protein: CAWSAGTGGYYGYTF. The CDR3, as DNA: TGTGCCTGGAGTGCAGGGACAGGAGGGTACTATGGCTACACCTTC.

The chain recombines TRBV30 with TRBJ2-1; no firm D call. With 2 bases removed from V and 0 bases from J, the gap between germline ends came to 8 bases. The CDR3 consists of 14 residues. Germline CDR1 is GTSNPN and CDR2 is SVGIG (reference sequence). CDR3 sequence: CAWSYGSSYNEQFF. The CDR3 DNA reads as TGTGCCTGGAGTTACGGAAGCTCCTACAATGAGCAGTTCTTC. Combining the CDR3 with reference TRBV30 and TRBJ2-1 gives the whole variable domain SQTIHQWPATLVQPVGSPLSLECTVEGTSNPNLYWYRQAAGRGLQLLFYSVGIGQISSEVPQNLSASRPQDRQFILSSKKLLLSDSGFYLCAWSYGSSYNEQFFGPGTRLTVL.

CDR3 DNA sequence: TGTGCCAGCACCCGTCGGGAGGGTCGTTCGGCTTTCTTT. Its translation is CASTRREGRSAFF. The chain employs TRBV13 and TRBJ1-1; D unresolved. Per germline, CDR1 PRHDT and CDR2 FYEKMQ (reference sequence). Trimming removed 7 bases from V and 11 bases from J, with 20 bases in between. The CDR3 is 13 amino acids.

This chain joins TRBV29-1 and TRBJ1-1, with D hard to call. V was trimmed by 5 bases and J by 7 bases, leaving 11 bases between them. This CDR3 spans 11 amino acids. Germline V gene lookup returns CDR1 SQVTM and CDR2 ANQGSEA. CDR3 nucleotides: TGCAGCGTTTCGCCAGCTCATGAAGCTTTCTTT. This codes for CSVSPAHEAFF.

The chain uses TRBV6-1 and TRBJ2-5; D is possibly TRBD2 (5 bases). CDR1 is MNHNS and CDR2 is SASEGT in the germline V gene. The CDR3 is 15 residues long. Between the trimmed V and J ends, which lost 0 bases and 4 bases, there was a span of 12 bases. CDR3 in DNA: TGTGCCAGCAGTGAAGCACAACTAGATTTAGAGACCCAGTACTTC. Encoded protein: CASSEAQLDLETQYF.

V gene TRBV19 combines with J gene TRBJ2-2; 7 positions match TRBD2. Germline V CDR1 and CDR2: LNHDA, SQIVND (reference sequence). The CDR3 is 14 residues long. Germline trimming cut 10 bases from V and 4 bases from J; bases unmatched to any gene: 9. The CDR3 DNA is TGTGCCACCTCGAGGCCGGGGGGCACCGGGGAGCTGTTTTTT. It yields the protein CATSRPGGTGELFF.

The chain links TRBV18 to TRBJ1-5; 8 bases agree with TRBD1. J was trimmed by 0 bases and V by 3 bases; bases with no gene match: 1. Germline V gene sequence: CDR1 KGHSH, CDR2 LQKENI. The CDR3 spans 15 residues. The CDR3 loop is CASSPQGASNQPQHF. The CDR3 coding sequence is TGTGCCAGCTCACCCCAGGGGGCTAGCAATCAGCCCCAGCATTTT. The entire variable domain, with the rest obtained from reference TRBV18 and TRBJ1-5, is as follows: NAGVMQNPRHLVRRRGQEARLRCSPMKGHSHVYWYRQLPEEGLKFMVYLQKENIIDESGMPKERFSAEFPKEGPSILRIQQVVRGDSAAYFCASSPQGASNQPQHFGDGTRLSIL.

This chain connects TRBV2 to TRBJ2-3, with D perhaps matching TRBD2 (6 bases). CDR3 length: 15 residues. V lost 6 bases, J lost 2 bases, and 15 bases lay in between. From germline, CDR1 is SNHLY and CDR2 FYNNEI. The CDR3 DNA reads as TGTGCCAGCAGGAGAGGGGAGGCCCTCACAGATACGCAGTATTTT. Protein product: CASRRGEALTDTQYF.

The chain uses TRBV2 and TRBJ2-5; D assignment may be TRBD1 or TRBD2 (6 bases each). This CDR3 has 14 amino acids. The germline CDR1 and CDR2 sequences are SNHLY and FYNNEI. Trimming took off 7 bases at V and 5 bases at J, with 17 bases between the two ends. CDR3 loop: CASNWLGGRETQYF. CDR3 DNA: TGTGCCAGCAATTGGTTGGGGGGCCGGGAGACCCAGTACTTC.

This clone was picked up a small number of times. The V call is TRBV11-2, the J call TRBJ1-1; D is possibly TRBD1 (6 bases). CDR1 is SGHAT, CDR2 FQNNGV, per germline. This CDR3 spans 15 amino acids. Trimming stripped 4 bases from V and 1 base from J, with 13 bases between. The chain's CDR3 is CASSWTGAPNTEAFF. DNA of the CDR3: TGTGCCAGCAGCTGGACGGGGGCGCCGAACACTGAAGCTTTCTTT.

The V gene is TRBV27, the J gene TRBJ1-5; D not certain. CDR3 size: 14 residues. V was shortened by 3 bases and J by 5 bases, with 11 bases between the two germline ends. Germline V gene lookup returns CDR1 MNHEY and CDR2 SMNVEV (reference sequence). CDR3 loop: CASSFYIGDQPQHF. CDR3 DNA sequence: TGTGCCAGCAGTTTCTACATCGGAGATCAGCCCCAGCATTTT.

The V and J genes are TRBV27 and TRBJ2-7; D gene ambiguous. This CDR3 is built from 13 residues. The germline V gene has CDR1 MNHEY and CDR2 SMNVEV (reference sequence). V shed 2 bases and J shed 1 base, with 6 bases lying between them. The CDR3 DNA reads as TGTGCCAGCAGTTTACGGATTTCCTACGAGCAGTACTTC. This encodes CASSLRISYEQYF.

This chain joins TRBV5-6 and TRBJ1-3; D gene ambiguous. The CDR3 is 17 residues long. The V end was cut by 0 bases, the J end by 2 bases, with 15 bases between. The germline gives CDR1 SGHDT, CDR2 YYEEEE. The CDR3 DNA reads as TGTGCCAGCAGCTTGGGGCCGGACTGGAAAGCTGGAAACACCATATATTTT. Translating gives CASSLGPDWKAGNTIYF.